A selection of T cell receptor beta chains follows, all from one sample in a study of blood T cell repertoires in COVID-19. Sequencing used immunoSEQ multiplex PCR; TCRdb keeps in-frame clones, though not all of them. This sample yields 150,000 or so clones, of which approximately 82% are seen a single time; 20% to 25% belongs to the top ten. Sequencing was done on a sample of peripheral blood. Receptor source: a woman older than 75 with acute or convalescent COVID-19. Each CDR3 is given with its conserved first and last residue. A D gene is named only where the DNA matches it firmly. The size entry is marked missing in some rows and otherwise reads once, few, many or a size class.

>.|TRBV30|once|TRBJ2-1
CAWSFSIGGQFF
TGTGCCTGGAGTTTTTCGATAGGGGGGCAGTTCTTC
>TRBD1|TRBV5-1|.|TRBJ1-2
CASSTLPQGADYGYTF
TGCGCCAGCAGCACGCTCCCTCAGGGGGCGGACTATGGCTACACCTTC
>.|TRBV5-1|once|TRBJ2-7
CASSLTGSYEQYF
TGCGCCAGCAGCTTGACAGGGTCGTACGAGCAGTACTTC
>TRBD1|TRBV30|.|TRBJ1-2
CAWSVWDRGRGAYGYTF
TGTGCCTGGAGTGTTTGGGACAGGGGGCGAGGGGCCTATGGCTACACCTTC
>.|TRBV21-1|.|TRBJ2-7
CASSSQLEPLRTVYEQYF
TGTGCCAGCAGCTCCCAACTAGAACCCCTTCGCACGGTTTACGAGCAGTACTTC
>.|TRBV5-4|.|TRBJ1-2
CASSLQGKGNYGYTF
TGTGCCAGCAGCTTGCAGGGTAAGGGAAACTATGGCTACACCTTC
>TRBD1|TRBV7-9|.|TRBJ2-1
CASSLFGDRGFNEQFF
TGTGCCAGCAGCTTATTCGGGGACAGGGGGTTCAATGAGCAGTTCTTC
>TRBD1|TRBV19|.|TRBJ1-5
CASRDRELPQPQHF
TGTGCCAGTAGGGACAGGGAACTCCCTCAGCCCCAGCATTTT
>TRBD1|TRBV6-6|.|TRBJ1-1
CASARGQGRSTEAFF
TGTGCCAGCGCCCGGGGACAGGGGAGGAGCACTGAAGCTTTCTTT
>TRBD1|TRBV5-4|.|TRBJ1-5
CASSLTGGQIFVNQPQHF
TGTGCCAGCAGCCTAACAGGGGGGCAAATATTCGTCAATCAGCCCCAGCATTTT
>.|TRBV18|.|TRBJ1-6
CASSTGVGSSYNSPLHF
TGTGCCAGCTCCACTGGGGTTGGGAGCTCCTATAATTCACCCCTCCACTTT
>TRBD1|TRBV5-4|.|TRBJ1-1
CASSFGQGPGLSTEAFF
TGTGCCAGCAGCTTCGGACAGGGCCCCGGGTTGAGCACTGAAGCTTTCTTT
>.|TRBV18|.|TRBJ2-7
CASSPPEGVGYEQYF
TGTGCCAGCTCACCACCGGAGGGAGTGGGCTACGAGCAGTACTTC
>TRBD1|TRBV5-5|.|TRBJ2-7
CASSRGAGGFYEQYF
TGTGCCAGCAGCCGGGGAGCAGGGGGATTTTACGAGCAGTACTTC